These T cell receptor beta chains were read from a single sample in a study of identical twins. TCRdb re-derived calls from the 5' RACE reads in MiXCR, one entry per CDR3 protein. The profile covers more than 250,000 distinct CDR3 sequences, with 6.5% to 9.5% appearing a single time and approximately 2.1% taken by the ten largest. Separately, the same data were catalogued under a study of yellow fever vaccine responses in identical twins.

Sequenced input: memory (CD45RO+) T cells sorted from blood. The receptors were gathered from a young woman in good health. CDR3s include the opening cysteine and the closing phenylalanine or tryptophan. The D gene is left open where the match is weak. The listing skips clone size in some rows; elsewhere it reads once, few, many or a size class.

d_call: TRBD1; v_call: TRBV5-8; clone_size: -; j_call: TRBJ1-5; cdr3_aa: CASSEPGQGFQPQHF; cdr3_nt: TGTGCCAGCAGCGAACCGGGACAGGGTTTTCAGCCCCAGCATTTT
d_call: -; v_call: TRBV7-6; clone_size: many; j_call: TRBJ2-4; cdr3_aa: CASSYRVLAKNIQYF; cdr3_nt: TGTGCCAGCAGCTACAGGGTTTTAGCCAAAAACATTCAGTACTTC
d_call: -; v_call: TRBV29-1; clone_size: many; j_call: TRBJ1-1; cdr3_aa: CSVEDRRVGNTEAFF; cdr3_nt: TGCAGCGTTGAAGATCGAAGGGTTGGTAACACTGAAGCTTTCTTT
d_call: -; v_call: TRBV6-5; clone_size: many; j_call: TRBJ2-1; cdr3_aa: CASSYSRGDNEQFF; cdr3_nt: TGTGCCAGCAGTTACTCGAGAGGTGACAATGAGCAGTTCTTC
d_call: TRBD1; v_call: TRBV4-2; clone_size: -; j_call: TRBJ2-5; cdr3_aa: CASSPGTGAFSETQYF; cdr3_nt: TGTGCCAGCAGCCCAGGGACAGGGGCCTTTTCAGAGACCCAGTACTTC
d_call: TRBD1; v_call: TRBV5-1; clone_size: many; j_call: TRBJ2-7; cdr3_aa: CASRPRQGESYEQYF; cdr3_nt: TGCGCCAGCAGGCCTAGACAGGGGGAATCCTACGAGCAGTACTTC
d_call: TRBD1; v_call: TRBV28; clone_size: many; j_call: TRBJ2-1; cdr3_aa: CASSLRGTGKNNEQFF; cdr3_nt: TGTGCCAGCAGCCTCCGCGGGACAGGGAAAAACAATGAGCAGTTCTTC
d_call: -; v_call: TRBV28; clone_size: -; j_call: TRBJ1-6; cdr3_aa: CASSPPRGGLHF; cdr3_nt: TGTGCCAGCAGTCCACCCCGGGGAGGGCTCCACTTT
d_call: -; v_call: TRBV27; clone_size: once; j_call: TRBJ2-1; cdr3_aa: CASSSDLRGAEQFF; cdr3_nt: TGTGCCAGCAGTTCTGATTTAAGGGGGGCCGAGCAGTTCTTC
d_call: -; v_call: TRBV11-1; clone_size: many; j_call: TRBJ1-6; cdr3_aa: CASSLEDSPLHF; cdr3_nt: TGTGCCAGCAGCTTAGAGGATTCACCCCTCCACTTT
d_call: TRBD1; v_call: TRBV10-3; clone_size: many; j_call: TRBJ2-1; cdr3_aa: CAISDPDRGRSQFF; cdr3_nt: TGTGCCATCAGTGATCCTGACAGGGGGCGTTCCCAGTTCTTC
d_call: -; v_call: TRBV28; clone_size: many; j_call: TRBJ2-1; cdr3_aa: CASSPAAHSYNEQFF; cdr3_nt: TGTGCCAGCAGTCCCGCAGCGCACTCCTACAATGAGCAGTTCTTC
d_call: -; v_call: TRBV3-1; clone_size: many; j_call: TRBJ2-1; cdr3_aa: CASSQGKSGGNTHRNEQFF; cdr3_nt: TGTGCCAGCAGCCAAGGAAAATCGGGGGGCAATACTCATCGGAATGAGCAGTTCTTC
d_call: TRBD2; v_call: TRBV7-2; clone_size: -; j_call: TRBJ2-1; cdr3_aa: CASSPPSGRYNEQFF; cdr3_nt: TGTGCCAGCAGTCCACCTAGCGGGAGATACAATGAGCAGTTCTTC
d_call: TRBD2; v_call: TRBV5-1; clone_size: many; j_call: TRBJ2-1; cdr3_aa: CASSLSSGLADYNEQFF; cdr3_nt: TGCGCCAGCAGCTTGAGTTCCGGACTAGCGGACTACAATGAGCAGTTCTTC
d_call: -; v_call: TRBV12-3/TRBV12-4; clone_size: many; j_call: TRBJ1-2; cdr3_aa: CASSFGSHYGYTF; cdr3_nt: TGTGCCAGCAGTTTCGGCAGCCACTATGGCTACACCTTC
d_call: -; v_call: TRBV4-2; clone_size: many; j_call: TRBJ2-1; cdr3_aa: CASSQGAGRNEQFF; cdr3_nt: TGTGCCAGCAGCCAAGGGGCGGGAAGGAATGAGCAGTTCTTC
d_call: -; v_call: TRBV20-1; clone_size: few; j_call: TRBJ2-1; cdr3_aa: CSALTPAADNEQFF; cdr3_nt: TGCAGTGCTTTGACACCTGCGGCTGACAATGAGCAGTTCTTC
d_call: -; v_call: TRBV19; clone_size: many; j_call: TRBJ1-5; cdr3_aa: CASSIGPNQPQHF; cdr3_nt: TGTGCCAGTAGTATAGGTCCCAATCAGCCCCAGCATTTT
d_call: TRBD1; v_call: TRBV20-1; clone_size: many; j_call: TRBJ2-3; cdr3_aa: CSAPDRQTSTDTQYF; cdr3_nt: TGCAGTGCTCCGGACAGGCAGACTAGCACAGATACGCAGTATTTT
d_call: TRBD2; v_call: TRBV2; clone_size: few; j_call: TRBJ2-7; cdr3_aa: CASMNAGRAGEQYF; cdr3_nt: TGTGCCAGCATGAATGCGGGGAGGGCTGGGGAGCAGTACTTC
d_call: -; v_call: TRBV20-1; clone_size: many; j_call: TRBJ2-7; cdr3_aa: CSARRNYEQYF; cdr3_nt: TGCAGTGCTCGCAGGAACTACGAGCAGTACTTC
d_call: -; v_call: TRBV6-1; clone_size: many; j_call: TRBJ2-7; cdr3_aa: CASSHGESGEQYF; cdr3_nt: TGTGCCAGCAGCCACGGGGAATCTGGCGAGCAGTACTTC
d_call: TRBD1; v_call: TRBV6-5; clone_size: many; j_call: TRBJ1-1; cdr3_aa: CASSYSPRTGGAGTEAFF; cdr3_nt: TGTGCCAGCAGTTACTCTCCCAGGACAGGGGGCGCAGGCACTGAAGCTTTCTTT
d_call: -; v_call: TRBV18; clone_size: few; j_call: TRBJ2-1; cdr3_aa: CASSPETNEQFF; cdr3_nt: TGTGCCAGCTCACCAGAGACAAATGAGCAGTTCTTC
d_call: -; v_call: TRBV12-3/TRBV12-4; clone_size: many; j_call: TRBJ2-2; cdr3_aa: CASSELPGELFF; cdr3_nt: TGTGCCAGCAGCGAACTCCCCGGGGAGCTGTTTTTT
d_call: -; v_call: TRBV5-6; clone_size: few; j_call: TRBJ1-1; cdr3_aa: CASSLASGDTEAFF; cdr3_nt: TGTGCCAGCAGCTTGGCCTCGGGGGACACTGAAGCTTTCTTT
d_call: TRBD2; v_call: TRBV7-9; clone_size: -; j_call: TRBJ2-7; cdr3_aa: CASSPGGTSGRYEQYF; cdr3_nt: TGTGCCAGCAGCCCAGGGGGGACTAGCGGGAGGTACGAGCAGTACTTC
d_call: TRBD2; v_call: TRBV5-1; clone_size: many; j_call: TRBJ2-1; cdr3_aa: CASSGSSGNPKGYNEQFF; cdr3_nt: TGCGCCAGCAGCGGGTCTAGCGGGAATCCCAAGGGCTACAATGAGCAGTTCTTC
d_call: -; v_call: TRBV6-4; clone_size: few; j_call: TRBJ1-1; cdr3_aa: CASSVTPNTEAFF; cdr3_nt: TGTGCCAGCAGTGTAACCCCGAACACTGAAGCTTTCTTT
d_call: TRBD2; v_call: TRBV5-1; clone_size: few; j_call: TRBJ2-5; cdr3_aa: CASSPSGGAYETQYF; cdr3_nt: TGCGCCAGCAGCCCAAGCGGGGGGGCCTATGAGACCCAGTACTTC
d_call: TRBD2; v_call: TRBV4-1; clone_size: -; j_call: TRBJ2-4; cdr3_aa: CASSPSGLDIAKNIQYF; cdr3_nt: TGCGCCAGCAGCCCGAGCGGACTAGACATAGCCAAAAACATTCAGTACTTC
d_call: TRBD1; v_call: TRBV12-3/TRBV12-4; clone_size: many; j_call: TRBJ2-2; cdr3_aa: CASSRQGSTGELFF; cdr3_nt: TGTGCCAGCAGCCGACAGGGTAGCACCGGGGAGCTGTTTTTT
d_call: TRBD2; v_call: TRBV2; clone_size: -; j_call: TRBJ2-3; cdr3_aa: CATAFGAGGGDTQYF; cdr3_nt: TGTGCCACCGCCTTTGGGGCGGGAGGGGGAGATACGCAGTATTTT
d_call: TRBD2; v_call: TRBV6-1; clone_size: many; j_call: TRBJ2-5; cdr3_aa: CASRLAGVGQETQYF; cdr3_nt: TGTGCCAGCAGGCTAGCGGGAGTAGGGCAAGAGACCCAGTACTTC
d_call: -; v_call: TRBV24-1; clone_size: many; j_call: TRBJ2-5; cdr3_aa: CATSEDLPSAQYF; cdr3_nt: TGTGCCACCAGTGAAGACCTACCTAGTGCCCAGTACTTC
d_call: -; v_call: TRBV5-1; clone_size: many; j_call: TRBJ1-4; cdr3_aa: CASSLVEDGTTGRKLFF; cdr3_nt: TGCGCCAGCAGCTTGGTGGAGGACGGGACCACTGGGAGAAAACTGTTTTTT
d_call: -; v_call: TRBV7-6; clone_size: few; j_call: TRBJ2-7; cdr3_aa: CASSLRDNSYEQYF; cdr3_nt: TGTGCCAGCAGCTTAAGGGACAACTCCTACGAGCAGTACTTC
d_call: -; v_call: TRBV20-1; clone_size: -; j_call: TRBJ1-5; cdr3_aa: CSAKDQEENQPQHF; cdr3_nt: TGCAGTGCTAAAGATCAGGAAGAAAATCAGCCCCAGCATTTT
d_call: -; v_call: TRBV4-1; clone_size: many; j_call: TRBJ2-1; cdr3_aa: CASSQAAGSYNEQFF; cdr3_nt: TGCGCCAGCAGCCAAGCTGCCGGGTCCTACAATGAGCAGTTCTTC
d_call: -; v_call: TRBV20-1; clone_size: -; j_call: TRBJ2-7; cdr3_aa: CSARDPDRTSEQYF; cdr3_nt: TGCAGTGCTAGAGATCCGGACCGGACATCCGAGCAGTACTTC
d_call: TRBD1; v_call: TRBV12-3/TRBV12-4; clone_size: many; j_call: TRBJ1-1; cdr3_aa: CASRETTGGKNTEAFF; cdr3_nt: TGTGCCAGCAGGGAAACGACAGGGGGCAAGAACACTGAAGCTTTCTTT
d_call: -; v_call: TRBV20-1; clone_size: many; j_call: TRBJ1-5; cdr3_aa: CSAREGSNQPQHF; cdr3_nt: TGCAGTGCTAGAGAGGGAAGCAATCAGCCCCAGCATTTT
d_call: -; v_call: TRBV12-3/TRBV12-4; clone_size: few; j_call: TRBJ1-5; cdr3_aa: CASSFEDYQPQHF; cdr3_nt: TGTGCCAGCAGTTTTGAGGATTATCAGCCCCAGCATTTT
d_call: -; v_call: TRBV20-1; clone_size: few; j_call: TRBJ2-3; cdr3_aa: CSARDNGGPTDTQYF; cdr3_nt: TGCAGTGCTAGAGATAACGGGGGCCCCACAGATACGCAGTATTTT
d_call: -; v_call: TRBV2; clone_size: -; j_call: TRBJ2-7; cdr3_aa: CASSVARGTNEQYF; cdr3_nt: TGTGCCAGCAGTGTCGCCAGGGGAACGAACGAGCAGTACTTC
d_call: -; v_call: TRBV20-1; clone_size: few; j_call: TRBJ1-4; cdr3_aa: CSARDYGLLEKLFF; cdr3_nt: TGCAGTGCTAGAGATTACGGTTTGTTGGAAAAACTGTTTTTT
d_call: -; v_call: TRBV18; clone_size: few; j_call: TRBJ1-1; cdr3_aa: CASSPTMGEEAFF; cdr3_nt: TGTGCCAGCTCACCGACGATGGGGGAGGAAGCTTTCTTT
d_call: -; v_call: TRBV7-9; clone_size: -; j_call: TRBJ1-1; cdr3_aa: CASSLGGAEASF; cdr3_nt: TGTGCCAGCAGCTTAGGCGGGGCTGAAGCTTCCTTT
d_call: TRBD1; v_call: TRBV5-5; clone_size: many; j_call: TRBJ2-7; cdr3_aa: CASSLVWTGYYEQYF; cdr3_nt: TGTGCCAGCAGCTTGGTTTGGACAGGCTACTACGAGCAGTACTTC
d_call: TRBD1; v_call: TRBV15; clone_size: few; j_call: TRBJ2-7; cdr3_aa: CATSPRDRAYEQYF; cdr3_nt: TGTGCCACCAGCCCCCGGGACAGGGCCTACGAGCAGTACTTC
d_call: -; v_call: TRBV7-3; clone_size: many; j_call: TRBJ1-5; cdr3_aa: CASPARIENQPQHF; cdr3_nt: TGTGCCAGCCCTGCCCGGATTGAAAATCAGCCCCAGCATTTT
d_call: -; v_call: TRBV4-1; clone_size: -; j_call: TRBJ2-3; cdr3_aa: CASSPQTPDTQYF; cdr3_nt: TGCGCCAGCAGCCCACAGACACCAGATACGCAGTATTTT
d_call: -; v_call: TRBV5-5; clone_size: many; j_call: TRBJ2-7; cdr3_aa: CASSPDEAFAYEQYF; cdr3_nt: TGTGCCAGCAGCCCGGACGAGGCTTTTGCCTACGAGCAGTACTTC
d_call: -; v_call: TRBV12-3/TRBV12-4; clone_size: many; j_call: TRBJ1-5; cdr3_aa: CASTKHSNQPQHF; cdr3_nt: TGTGCCAGCACCAAACATAGCAATCAGCCCCAGCATTTT
d_call: -; v_call: TRBV10-3; clone_size: -; j_call: TRBJ2-2; cdr3_aa: CAISPGTGNTGELFF; cdr3_nt: TGTGCCATCAGTCCCGGGACGGGGAACACCGGGGAGCTGTTTTTT
d_call: -; v_call: TRBV7-9; clone_size: few; j_call: TRBJ2-7; cdr3_aa: CASSSSEWSSYEQYF; cdr3_nt: TGTGCCAGCAGCTCCAGCGAGTGGAGCTCCTACGAGCAGTACTTC
d_call: TRBD2; v_call: TRBV20-1; clone_size: many; j_call: TRBJ2-1; cdr3_aa: CSASRTSEGEQFF; cdr3_nt: TGCAGTGCTAGTCGCACTAGCGAGGGTGAGCAGTTCTTC